This T cell receptor (beta chain) was sequenced during a study of T cells in Graves' hyperthyroidism and ophthalmopathy. The study's findings and limits: The blood repertoire included most of the expanded thyroid clonotypes above 0.001.

RNA transcripts were the template for amplifying TCR beta CDR3 regions. Researchers ran a first-round RT-PCR on the TCR CDR3 using the HTBI primer set. One entry per CDR3 protein results from TCRdb running MiXCR on the multiplex PCR reads. The sample holds 550,000 to 800,000 distinct CDR3 sequences, about 18% seen once. Stable Graves' hyperthyroidism denoted no ophthalmopathy progression over 18 months. Diagnoses rested on clinical symptoms, serum thyroxine and TRAb, thyroid ultrasound and orbital computed tomography. Trimming at V came to 2 bases and at J to 8 bases, leaving 3 bases not matched to a gene. The CDR3 covers 14 residues. The germline CDR1 and CDR2 sequences are LGHDT and YNNKEL (reference sequence). This clonotype occurred a few times. Its antigen is unknown.

This receptor was taken from a man in his forties or fifties with Graves' hyperthyroidism. V gene TRBV3-1 combines with J gene TRBJ1-4; 9 positions match TRBD1. The sequenced material came from blood. The DNA of the CDR3 is TGTGCCAGCAGCCAATACAGGGGGCGCGAAAAACTGTTTTTT. Translated: CASSQYRGREKLFF. The whole variable domain, remainder taken from reference TRBV3-1 and TRBJ1-4, is DTAVSQTPKYLVTQMGNDKSIKCEQNLGHDTMYWYKQDSKKFLKIMFSYNNKELIINETVPNRFSPKSPDKAHLNLHINSLELGDSAVYFCASSQYRGREKLFFGSGTQLSVL.